Each of the 27 T cell receptor beta chains below was sequenced from the same sample in a study of a mutant IDH1 vaccine in newly diagnosed glioma. Their cognate antigens are unknown. Time point described: week 11, during vaccination. Doses consisted of 300 ug of mutant IDH1 20-mer peptide each, paired with topical imiquimod. The table came from immunoSEQ multiplex PCR; TCRdb's copy has only in-frame clones and leaves some out. The table includes about 130,000 clones, about 82% detected once. Sequencing used PBMCs, obtained from a glioma patient whose treatment included an IDH1 peptide vaccine. These receptor sequences come from a man aged 35-49 years with glioma.

The V gene is TRBV28, the J gene TRBJ2-4; 7 positions agree with TRBD2. The CDR3 covers 12 residues. Trimming took 5 bases from V and 15 from J; bases not matched to a gene: 10. Germline CDR1 reads MDHEN; CDR2 reads SYDVKM. The CDR3 reads CASSAWMTGGYF. Here the CDR3 DNA reads TGTGCCAGCAGTGCCTGGATGACGGGAGGGTACTTC.

This chain links TRBV28 with TRBJ1-2; D possibly corresponds to TRBD1 (5 bases). V lost 3 bases and J lost 4, with 18 bases in between. The CDR3 covers 16 residues. Germline V lookup: CDR1 MDHEN, CDR2 SYDVKM. The chain's CDR3 is CASSFRWGDVFYGYTF. The CDR3 DNA follows: TGTGCCAGCAGTTTCCGGTGGGGGGACGTCTTCTATGGCTACACCTTC.

The rearrangement joins TRBV4-3 to TRBJ2-7; 7 nucleotides match TRBD2. The junction had 8 bases not matched to a gene; V was cut back by 1 base and J by 2 bases. The CDR3 has 16 residues. The germline V gene encodes CDR1 LGHNA and CDR2 YSLEER. CDR3 residues: CASSQGDPGGPYEQYF. Written as DNA, the CDR3 is TGCGCCAGCAGCCAAGGCGACCCGGGGGGTCCCTACGAGCAGTACTTC.

This chain joins TRBV27 and TRBJ2-1; 12 nucleotides align to TRBD2. The CDR3 is 18 amino acids. Germline CDR1 is MNHEY and CDR2 is SMNVEV (reference sequence). J was trimmed by 5 bases and V by 3 bases; bases with no gene match: 11. CDR3 region: CASSFLASGRAPHNEQFF. The CDR3 DNA sequence: TGTGCCAGCAGTTTTCTGGCTAGCGGGAGGGCCCCCCACAATGAGCAGTTCTTC.

J is TRBJ1-2 and V is TRBV6-6, with TRBD1 as a possible D gene (5 bases). Trimming took off 2 bases at V and 7 bases at J, with 5 bases between the two ends. CDR3 length: 11 residues. CDR1 is MNHNY and CDR2 is SVGAGI in the germline V gene (reference sequence). CDR3 region: CASSYGGGYTF. The CDR3, as DNA: TGTGCCAGCAGTTACGGGGGTGGCTACACCTTC.

This rearrangement joins TRBV4-2 to TRBJ2-7; D remains ambiguous. Germline CDR1 and CDR2: LGHNA and YNFKEQ. Trimming removed 1 base at V and 6 bases at J, with 16 bases between. This CDR3 region has 15 residues. CDR3 amino acids: CASSQAHAESGEQYF. CDR3 coding DNA: TGTGCCAGCAGCCAAGCGCACGCCGAGTCTGGCGAGCAGTACTTC.

This clone was picked up a small number of times. The J gene is TRBJ2-1, the V gene TRBV6-1; D might be TRBD1 or TRBD2, each matching 5 bases. Germline V gene data show CDR1 as MNHNS and CDR2 as SASEGT. This CDR3 has 15 residues. The germline V and J ends were trimmed by 3 bases and 1 base, with 10 bases remaining between them. The CDR3, as DNA: TGTGCCAGCAGTGATCGGGGCAATTCCTACAATGAGCAGTTCTTC. It codes for CASSDRGNSYNEQFF.

The chain recombines TRBV7-9 with TRBJ1-2; 7 bases match TRBD1. From germline, CDR1 is SEHNR and CDR2 FQNEAQ (reference sequence). The CDR3 has 13 amino acids. With V trimmed by 5 bases and J by 3 bases, 3 bases remained unmatched. The CDR3 spells CASSSGQDYGYTF. The DNA of the CDR3 is TGTGCCAGCAGCAGCGGACAGGACTATGGCTACACCTTC.

J is TRBJ1-2 and V is TRBV28; TRBD1 agrees at 8 bases. V lost 5 bases and J lost 2; bases outside the gene matches: 4. This CDR3 region has 14 residues. Germline CDR1 is MDHEN and CDR2 is SYDVKM. CDR3 coding DNA: TGTGCCAGCAGTCCACGACAGGGGAACTATGGCTACACCTTC. Its translation is CASSPRQGNYGYTF.

The CDR3 DNA is TGCGCCAGCAGCCAAGGCCAGGGGGCTCGCGAGCAGTACTTC. Translating it yields CASSQGQGAREQYF. V usage is TRBV4-3 and J usage is TRBJ2-7; 8 positions agree with TRBD1. Germline V gene lookup returns CDR1 LGHNA and CDR2 YSLEER. The CDR3 is made up of 14 amino acids. With 1 base clipped from V and 6 bases from J, the junction kept 5 bases outside the gene matches.

The chain couples TRBV19 to TRBJ1-5; the D is unclear. Germline loops: CDR1 LNHDA, CDR2 SQIVND (reference sequence). The V and J ends lost 8 bases and 9 bases respectively, with 14 bases between them. The CDR3 runs to 12 residues. CDR3 region: CASGTERGPQHF. CDR3 nucleotides: TGTGCCAGTGGAACGGAACGAGGGCCCCAGCATTTT.

This chain's CDR3 is CATRGGRNTGELFF. Written as DNA, the CDR3 is TGTGCCACCAGGGGAGGGCGAAACACCGGGGAGCTGTTTTTT. The rearrangement joins TRBV15 to TRBJ2-2, with 7 nucleotides matching TRBD2. CDR3 length: 14 amino acids. Trimming took 6 bases from V and 2 from J; bases not matched to a gene: 3. Germline V lookup: CDR1 LNHNV, CDR2 YYDKDF (reference sequence).

This chain joins TRBV6-5 and TRBJ1-6, with 7 bases aligning to TRBD1. This CDR3 has 13 amino acids. J gave up 7 bases and V 8 bases, and 5 bases lay outside the gene matches. The germline V gene encodes CDR1 MNHEY and CDR2 SVGAGI. CDR3 residues: CASGDRPNSPLHF. The CDR3 bases are TGTGCCAGCGGGGACAGACCGAATTCACCCCTCCACTTT.

The V call is TRBV4-1, the J call TRBJ2-3, with 7 bases that match TRBD2. Per germline, CDR1 MGHRA and CDR2 YSYEKL. Germline trimming cut 0 bases from V and 6 bases from J; bases unmatched to any gene: 3. The CDR3 consists of 14 residues. The CDR3 bases are TGCGCCAGCAGCCAAGATGACGGGGGGGATACGCAGTATTTT. Translation gives CASSQDDGGDTQYF.

The chain recombines TRBV11-2 with TRBJ1-1, with 7 bases that match TRBD1. The CDR3 has 14 residues. V gave up 3 bases and J gave up 4 bases; unmatched junction bases: 5. Germline assignment: CDR1 SGHAT and CDR2 FQNNGV. The CDR3 DNA follows: TGTGCCAGCAGCTTGTCCACAGGGGCCACTGAAGCTTTCTTT. Translation: CASSLSTGATEAFF. Full variable domain (remainder filled in from reference TRBV11-2 and TRBJ1-1): EAGVAQSPRYKIIEKRQSVAFWCNPISGHATLYWYQQILGQGPKLLIQFQNNGVVDDSQLPKDRFSAERLKGVDSTLKIQPAKLEDSAVYLCASSLSTGATEAFFGQGTRLTVV.

The chain links TRBV7-8 to TRBJ2-3; TRBD2 aligns across 16 bases. Germline V gene lookup returns CDR1 SGHVS and CDR2 FQNEAQ. Trimming removed 3 bases from V and 8 bases from J; junction bases left unmatched: 2. CDR3 length equals 15 residues. The CDR3 bases are TGTGCCAGCAGCTTGGGGACTAGCGGGGGGGGTACGCAGTATTTT. Protein product: CASSLGTSGGGTQYF.

The rearrangement uses TRBV10-3 and TRBJ2-3; tentatively, D is TRBD2 (7 bases). V lost 9 bases, J lost 1 base, and 20 bases lay in between. The germline V gene has CDR1 ENHRY and CDR2 SYGVKD. The CDR3 is made up of 16 amino acids. CDR3 region: CAIGGGSGGRTDTQYF. CDR3 coding DNA: TGTGCCATTGGCGGGGGATCCGGGGGCCGCACAGATACGCAGTATTTT.

The V call is TRBV2, the J call TRBJ2-7; 8 bases match TRBD1. The V gene end was trimmed by 1 base and the J gene end by 5 bases; junction bases not matched to a gene: 4. CDR3 length: 14 amino acids. Germline-derived CDR1 and CDR2 are SNHLY and FYNNEI. The CDR3: CASSEGDRGHEQYF. The CDR3 DNA reads as TGTGCCAGCAGTGAAGGAGACAGGGGCCACGAGCAGTACTTC.

The chain recombines TRBV19 with TRBJ2-7; 7 bases are a match to TRBD2. The CDR3 is made up of 16 amino acids. Germline loops: CDR1 LNHDA, CDR2 SQIVND (reference sequence). The trim removed 5 bases at V and 0 bases at J, leaving 10 bases unmatched. The chain's CDR3 is CASSAVWGGSSYEQYF. CDR3 bases: TGTGCCAGTAGTGCCGTTTGGGGGGGGAGCTCCTACGAGCAGTACTTC.

The V gene is TRBV7-9, the J gene TRBJ1-2, with TRBD1 matching over 7 bases. Germline assignment: CDR1 SEHNR and CDR2 FQNEAQ (reference sequence). The CDR3 is 14 residues long. Germline trimming cut 0 bases from V and 6 bases from J; bases unmatched to any gene: 4. CDR3 sequence (DNA): TGTGCCAGCAGCTTAGCAGGGGGCGCGAATGGCTACACCTTC. It specifies CASSLAGGANGYTF.

The chain is built from TRBV27 and TRBJ1-1, with no clear D. V lost 1 base and J lost 1, with 4 bases in between. The CDR3 sequence is 13 residues long. The V gene's germline CDR1 is MNHEY and CDR2 SMNVEV (reference sequence). The CDR3, as DNA: TGTGCCAGCAGTTTATGGGAGAACACTGAAGCTTTCTTT. Residues: CASSLWENTEAFF.

The chain has TRBV9 and TRBJ2-2, with 10 bases lining up with TRBD2. CDR1 SGDLS and CDR2 YYNGEE come from the germline V gene. Trimming took 3 bases from V and 7 from J; bases not matched to a gene: 15. The CDR3 runs 18 residues. CDR3 amino acids: CASSARTSGNSPHGELFF. The CDR3 DNA is TGTGCCAGCAGCGCCAGGACTAGCGGAAACTCACCGCACGGGGAGCTGTTTTTT.

The chain is built from TRBV7-9 and TRBJ2-7; D is unclear. The CDR3 sequence is 12 residues long. The germline gives CDR1 SEHNR, CDR2 FQNEAQ (reference sequence). V was cut by 5 bases and J by 3 bases, with 8 bases left in between. Here the CDR3 reads CASSRASYEQYF. The CDR3 nucleotides are TGTGCCAGCAGCCGCGCTAGCTACGAGCAGTACTTC.

CDR3 nucleotides: TGTGCCAGCAGCCCTCAACCTCGATTCGGGGAAGCTTTCTTT. Its protein product is CASSPQPRFGEAFF. The chain has TRBV27 and TRBJ1-1, with unresolved D. Germline loops: CDR1 MNHEY, CDR2 SMNVEV (reference sequence). The length of the CDR3 is 14 residues. The germline V and J ends were trimmed by 6 bases and 8 bases, with 19 bases remaining between them.

The chain joins TRBV7-2 to TRBJ2-5; perhaps TRBD1 as D (5 bases). The length of the CDR3 is 15 residues. Germline V gene lookup returns CDR1 SGHTA and CDR2 FQGNSA. The V end was cut by 5 bases, the J end by 1 base, with 14 bases between. CDR3 in DNA: TGTGCCAGCAGCCCCTGGGGCTATACCCAAGAGACCCAGTACTTC. It is translated as CASSPWGYTQETQYF.

This chain links TRBV5-1 with TRBJ1-1, with D unresolved. The CDR3 consists of 13 residues. Per the germline V gene, CDR1 is SGHRS and CDR2 is YFSETQ. V was clipped by 3 bases and J by 1 base, with 7 bases between them. The CDR3 protein is CASSSRGNTEAFF. CDR3 bases: TGCGCCAGCAGCTCCCGGGGGAACACTGAAGCTTTCTTT.

The chain uses TRBV7-2 and TRBJ1-2, with 8 bases fitting TRBD1. In germline, CDR1 is SGHTA, CDR2 FQGNSA. The CDR3 is made up of 15 amino acids. Trimming cost V 4 bases and J 1 base; bases outside gene matches: 5. CDR3 sequence reads: CASSSRQGSNYGYTF. The CDR3 DNA follows: TGTGCCAGCAGCTCTCGACAGGGGAGTAACTATGGCTACACCTTC.